This TCR beta chain was captured by sequencing in a study of technical replicates of blood from a few donors. The V and J ends lost 5 bases and 3 bases, in that order; junction bases with no gene match: 13. The CDR3 sequence is 17 residues long. Per the germline V gene, CDR1 is SEHNR and CDR2 is FQNEAQ (reference sequence). The table came from immunoSEQ multiplex PCR; TCRdb's copy has only in-frame clones and leaves some out. The table records 80,000 to 100,000 clones, about 91% of them present only once. The sample holds one count of this clone. J is TRBJ2-3 and V is TRBV7-9; 8 positions agree with TRBD1. The TCR sequence derives from a human donor in good health. The sequencing input was T cells isolated from PBMCs. CDR3 region: CASSPIGTGSYTDTQYF. The CDR3 region has the DNA TGTGCCAGCAGCCCGATAGGGACAGGATCCTATACAGATACGCAGTATTTT.